The rows below give T cell receptor beta chains drawn from one sample of a study of identical twins. TCRdb called the 5' RACE reads again in MiXCR, with one record for every CDR3 protein. The data show approximately 350,000 distinct CDR3 sequences, with 9% to 15% seen just once and just over 7% held by the top ten. A further study also used this sample, focusing on yellow fever vaccine responses in identical twins.

Sequencing was carried out using CD8+ T cells sorted from blood. These receptors were obtained from a woman aged 18-29 years in good health. The CDR3 runs from the conserved cysteine through the conserved F or W. Each record gives: D gene, clone size, J gene, V gene, CDR3 protein, CDR3 DNA. The D gene is left open where the match is weak. The size field is filled for only some rows; it gives once, few, many or a size class.

TRBD1 few TRBJ1-2 TRBV11-2 CASSLDRTGGSYGYTF TGTGCCAGCAGCTTAGATCGGACAGGGGGCTCCTATGGCTACACCTTC
- few TRBJ2-1 TRBV10-1 CASSDGGVHNEQFF TGCGCCAGCAGTGACGGGGGCGTCCACAATGAGCAGTTCTTC
- - TRBJ1-2 TRBV9 CASSVEGLGGGGYTF TGTGCCAGCAGCGTAGAAGGTCTAGGAGGTGGGGGCTACACCTTC
- few TRBJ2-7 TRBV27 CASSPGRNEQYF TGTGCCAGCAGTCCAGGGAGAAACGAGCAGTACTTC
- few TRBJ2-3 TRBV24-1 CATSADWTTDTQYF TGTGCCACCAGTGCCGACTGGACCACAGATACGCAGTATTTT
TRBD1 - TRBJ2-1 TRBV3-1 CASSQVGGFNNEQFF TGTGCCAGCAGCCAAGTAGGGGGCTTTAACAATGAGCAGTTCTTC
TRBD1 many TRBJ1-1 TRBV4-2 CASSQDGPGGGSTEAFF TGTGCCAGCAGCCAAGATGGGCCAGGGGGCGGGAGCACTGAAGCTTTCTTT
- - TRBJ2-3 TRBV18 CASSPAEGGVRDTQYF TGTGCCAGCTCACCAGCGGAAGGAGGGGTACGGGATACGCAGTATTTT
- many TRBJ2-1 TRBV12-3/TRBV12-4 CASSLLDGYNEQFF TGTGCCAGCAGCCTACTTGATGGCTACAATGAGCAGTTCTTC
- - TRBJ2-1 TRBV7-8 CASSGEGRMVYNEQFF TGTGCCAGCAGCGGTGAAGGACGGATGGTGTACAATGAGCAGTTCTTC
- - TRBJ2-1 TRBV27 CASSLSHKNEQFF TGTGCCAGCAGTTTATCCCACAAGAATGAGCAGTTCTTC
TRBD2 - TRBJ2-1 TRBV6-5 CASSYSAGERSEQFF TGTGCCAGCAGTTACTCAGCGGGAGAAAGAAGTGAGCAGTTCTTC
- few TRBJ1-1 TRBV29-1 CSVEGSRSGDTEAFF TGCAGCGTTGAAGGAAGCAGGAGTGGGGACACTGAAGCTTTCTTT
TRBD2 - TRBJ2-1 TRBV20-1 CSETHGLAGDNEQFF TGCAGCGAGACTCATGGACTAGCGGGAGACAATGAGCAGTTCTTC
- few TRBJ2-7 TRBV4-1 CASSQDLGSVLREQYF TGCGCCAGCAGCCAAGATTTGGGTTCGGTATTACGAGAGCAGTACTTC
- - TRBJ2-3 TRBV5-1 CASSLGVQGSGTDTQYF TGCGCCAGCAGTCTGGGAGTACAGGGCTCTGGCACAGATACGCAGTATTTT
- few TRBJ2-1 TRBV11-2 CASSLDKGGNEQFF TGTGCCAGCAGCTTAGATAAGGGTGGCAATGAGCAGTTCTTC
TRBD1 few TRBJ2-5 TRBV12-3/TRBV12-4 CASSLEGQGQETQYF TGTGCCAGCAGTTTAGAAGGACAGGGACAAGAGACCCAGTACTTC
TRBD2 - TRBJ2-3 TRBV12-3/TRBV12-4 CASCLGTSESPAADTQYF TGTGCCAGCTGTTTGGGAACTAGCGAGAGTCCAGCGGCAGATACGCAGTATTTT
- - TRBJ2-1 TRBV12-3/TRBV12-4 CASSLPPIAGEQFF TGTGCCAGCAGTTTACCCCCTATAGCTGGTGAGCAGTTCTTC
- - TRBJ2-7 TRBV29-1 CSALEQYF TGCAGCGCCTTGGAGCAGTACTTC
TRBD2 few TRBJ2-5 TRBV15 CATSRTSGSLETQYF TGTGCCACCAGCAGGACTAGCGGGAGTTTAGAGACCCAGTACTTC
TRBD2 few TRBJ2-7 TRBV7-9 CASSSGGATGGSYEQYF TGTGCCAGCAGCTCGGGGGGGGCGACAGGAGGCTCCTACGAGCAGTACTTC
TRBD2 few TRBJ2-3 TRBV5-1 CASSPYLAGEGLDTQYF TGCGCCAGCAGCCCTTATCTAGCGGGGGAGGGTCTAGATACGCAGTATTTT
- many TRBJ1-1 TRBV4-1 CASSQDGYGLNTEAFF TGCGCCAGCAGCCAAGATGGGTACGGGTTGAACACTGAAGCTTTCTTT
TRBD1 few TRBJ1-1 TRBV27 CATGGYGTGVGTEAFF TGTGCCACCGGAGGGTACGGGACAGGGGTCGGGACTGAAGCTTTCTTT
- - TRBJ2-1 TRBV11-3 CASSLGRGRPLEQFF TGTGCCAGCAGCTTAGGGCGGGGGCGCCCGCTTGAGCAGTTCTTC
- - TRBJ2-2 TRBV5-1 CASSLVSEVVLDTGELFF TGCGCCAGCAGCTTGGTATCGGAAGTAGTTTTGGACACCGGGGAGCTGTTTTTT
- once TRBJ2-6 TRBV20-1 CSARDASGANVLTF TGCAGTGCTAGAGACGCCTCTGGGGCCAACGTCCTGACTTTC
- few TRBJ2-7 TRBV20-1 CSAQESWEQYF TGCAGTGCCCAGGAAAGTTGGGAGCAGTACTTC
- - TRBJ2-1 TRBV12-3/TRBV12-4 CASSLETYNEQFF TGTGCCAGCAGTTTAGAGACCTACAATGAGCAGTTCTTC
- few TRBJ2-1 TRBV11-3 CASQDEYNEQLF TGTGCCAGCCAGGACGAATACAATGAGCAGCTCTTC
- - TRBJ2-3 TRBV15 CATSRDSGGGVVDTQYF TGTGCCACCAGCAGAGATAGTGGCGGCGGGGTTGTGGATACGCAGTATTTT
- few TRBJ2-5 TRBV2 CASSEGEYF TGTGCCAGCAGTGAAGGGGAGTACTTC
- few TRBJ1-5 TRBV19 CASSLLQGPGRGQPQHF TGTGCCAGTAGTTTACTCCAGGGCCCCGGGCGGGGTCAGCCCCAGCATTTT
TRBD1 few TRBJ1-4 TRBV7-8 CASTPGGFGKEKLFF TGTGCCAGCACTCCAGGGGGCTTCGGGAAAGAAAAACTGTTTTTT
- - TRBJ2-5 TRBV29-1 CSGKRIQETQYF TGCAGCGGAAAGAGAATACAAGAGACCCAGTACTTC
TRBD1 - TRBJ2-3 TRBV28 CASSYPGQGGDTQYF TGTGCCAGCAGTTACCCGGGACAGGGTGGAGATACGCAGTATTTT
- few TRBJ2-1 TRBV7-2 CASSLNTYNEQFF TGTGCCAGCAGCTTAAACACTTACAATGAGCAGTTCTTC
TRBD2 - TRBJ2-1 TRBV9 CASSGTSGPSYNEQFF TGTGCCAGCAGTGGGACTAGCGGCCCTTCATACAATGAGCAGTTCTTC
- - TRBJ2-1 TRBV7-9 CASSSDRVEQFF TGTGCCAGCAGCTCAGATAGGGTTGAGCAGTTCTTC
- few TRBJ2-7 TRBV12-3/TRBV12-4 CASSLDEGGRPYEQYF TGTGCCAGCAGTTTAGATGAGGGCGGGCGCCCCTACGAGCAGTACTTC
TRBD2 many TRBJ2-3 TRBV5-1 CASSLWGGPTDTQYF TGCGCCAGCAGCTTGTGGGGGGGACCCACAGATACGCAGTATTTT
TRBD2 - TRBJ2-7 TRBV28 CASSSIHWREVTYEQYF TGTGCCAGCAGTTCAATCCATTGGCGGGAGGTAACCTACGAGCAGTACTTC
- few TRBJ2-2 TRBV4-2 CASSQEGGGAVFAFRENTGELFF TGTGCCAGCAGCCAAGAAGGAGGGGGGGCGGTGTTTGCGTTTCGCGAGAACACCGGGGAGCTGTTTTTT
TRBD2 many TRBJ2-7 TRBV20-1 CSARALAGDLYEQYF TGCAGTGCTAGAGCCCTAGCGGGGGACCTCTACGAGCAGTACTTC
TRBD1 - TRBJ2-2 TRBV19 CASSITGAGELFF TGTGCCAGTAGTATTACAGGGGCCGGGGAGCTGTTTTTT
- - TRBJ2-1 TRBV20-1 CSASTLVVSYNEQFF TGCAGTGCTAGCACTCTAGTTGTGTCCTACAATGAGCAGTTCTTC
TRBD2 many TRBJ2-3 TRBV4-2 CASRGREGRTDTQYF TGTGCCAGCAGGGGACGGGAGGGCCGCACAGATACGCAGTATTTT
- few TRBJ1-2 TRBV4-2 CASSQDYGSYGYTF TGTGCCAGCAGCCAAGATTACGGGAGCTATGGCTACACCTTC
TRBD2 few TRBJ2-5 TRBV7-9 CASSGTSGRMSETQYF TGTGCCAGCAGCGGGACTAGCGGGAGGATGTCAGAGACCCAGTACTTC
- few TRBJ2-2 TRBV27 CASSPALHTGELFF TGTGCCAGTTCCCCGGCCCTCCACACCGGGGAGCTGTTTTTT
TRBD2 - TRBJ2-7 TRBV9 CASNRGEDLLREGYEQYF TGTGCCAGCAACCGAGGGGAGGACCTCCTGCGGGAGGGTTACGAGCAGTACTTC
TRBD1 - TRBJ1-5 TRBV27 CASSLTGEWGNQPQHF TGTGCCAGCAGTTTAACAGGGGAGTGGGGCAATCAGCCCCAGCATTTT
- few TRBJ1-5 TRBV10-3 CATWSGSNQPQHF TGTGCCACGTGGTCAGGCAGCAATCAGCCCCAGCATTTT
- - TRBJ2-3 TRBV7-9 CASSPIGADTDTQYF TGTGCCAGCAGCCCTATCGGTGCAGACACAGATACGCAGTATTTT
- few TRBJ2-2 TRBV28 CASQPGTSNTGELFF TGTGCCAGCCAACCCGGGACTTCGAACACCGGGGAGCTGTTTTTT
- few TRBJ2-1 TRBV5-1 CASHGGLAASSYNEQFF TGCGCCAGCCATGGGGGCCTAGCGGCCAGCTCCTACAATGAGCAGTTCTTC
- few TRBJ2-3 TRBV4-1 CASSQERPDTQYF TGCGCCAGCAGCCAAGAACGGCCAGATACGCAGTATTTT
TRBD2 few TRBJ2-5 TRBV2 CASSEWISSGDQETQYF TGTGCCAGCAGTGAATGGATTAGTAGCGGGGACCAAGAGACCCAGTACTTC